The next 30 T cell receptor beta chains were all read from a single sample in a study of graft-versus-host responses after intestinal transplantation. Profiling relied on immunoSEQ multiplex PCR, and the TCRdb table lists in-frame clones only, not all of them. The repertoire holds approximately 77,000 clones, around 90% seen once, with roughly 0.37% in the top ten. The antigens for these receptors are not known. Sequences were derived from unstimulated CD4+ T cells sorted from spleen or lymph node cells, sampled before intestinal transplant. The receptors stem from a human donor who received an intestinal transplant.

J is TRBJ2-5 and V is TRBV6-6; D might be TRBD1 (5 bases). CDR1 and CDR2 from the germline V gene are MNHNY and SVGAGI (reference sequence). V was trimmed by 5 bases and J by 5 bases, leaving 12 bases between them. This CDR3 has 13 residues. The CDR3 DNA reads TGTGCCAGCAGTGCAGGGTTACGGGAGACCCAGTACTTC. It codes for CASSAGLRETQYF.

The CDR3 DNA reads TGTGCCAGCAGCCAACAGGCCAATTCACCCCTCCACTTT. Protein sequence: CASSQQANSPLHF. The chain links TRBV14 to TRBJ1-6; no definite D call. There are 13 residues in the CDR3. V lost 2 bases, J lost 7 bases, and 6 bases lay in between. Germline values: CDR1 SGHDN, CDR2 FVKESK.

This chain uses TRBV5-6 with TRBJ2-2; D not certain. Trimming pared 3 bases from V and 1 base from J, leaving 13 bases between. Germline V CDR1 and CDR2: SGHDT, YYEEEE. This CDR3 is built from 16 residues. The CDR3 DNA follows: TGTGCCAGCAGCTCCCGACTCAGTTGGAACACCGGGGAGCTGTTTTTT. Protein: CASSSRLSWNTGELFF.

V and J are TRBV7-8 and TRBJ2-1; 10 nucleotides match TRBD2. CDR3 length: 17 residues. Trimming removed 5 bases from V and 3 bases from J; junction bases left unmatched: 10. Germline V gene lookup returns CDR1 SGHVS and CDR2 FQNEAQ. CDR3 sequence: CASSRRSGTSDYNEQFF. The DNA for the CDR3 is TGTGCCAGCAGCCGCAGATCCGGGACTAGCGACTACAATGAGCAGTTCTTC.

In nucleotides, the CDR3 is TGCGCCAGCAGCTACGGACAGTTTAACACTGAAGCTTTCTTT. Translating gives CASSYGQFNTEAFF. The chain has TRBV5-1 and TRBJ1-1; perhaps TRBD1 as D (6 bases). Trimming cost V 3 bases and J 2 bases, with 11 bases left between them. Germline V gives CDR1 SGHRS, CDR2 YFSETQ. The CDR3 is made up of 14 amino acids.

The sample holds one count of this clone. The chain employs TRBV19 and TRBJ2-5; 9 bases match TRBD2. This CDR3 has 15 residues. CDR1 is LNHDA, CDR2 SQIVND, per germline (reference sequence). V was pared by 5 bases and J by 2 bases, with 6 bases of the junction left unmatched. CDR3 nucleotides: TGTGCCAGTAGTCACCTAGCGGGGTTGCAAGAGACCCAGTACTTC. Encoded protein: CASSHLAGLQETQYF.

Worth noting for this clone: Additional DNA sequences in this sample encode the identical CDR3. CDR3 DNA sequence: TGCGCCAGCAGCTTGGGGGGGGGCACAGATACGCAGTATTTT. Translating gives CASSLGGGTDTQYF. The gene calls are TRBV5-1 and TRBJ2-3; possibly TRBD2 for D (6 bases). Per the germline V gene, CDR1 is SGHRS and CDR2 is YFSETQ. The CDR3 is 14 amino acids. Trimming took 0 bases from V and 1 from J, leaving 6 bases between them. The full variable domain, completed using reference TRBV5-1 and TRBJ2-3, is KAGVTQTPRYLIKTRGQQVTLSCSPISGHRSVSWYQQTPGQGLQFLFEYFSETQRNKGNFPGRFSGRQFSNSRSEMNVSTLELGDSALYLCASSLGGGTDTQYFGPGTRLTVL.

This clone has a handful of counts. In DNA, the CDR3 is TGTGCCAGCAGCTTACAGGGGCTTTACAATGAGCAGTTCTTC. Its protein is CASSLQGLYNEQFF. This chain uses TRBV5-4 with TRBJ2-1; 7 nucleotides agree with TRBD1. Germline V gene sequence: CDR1 SGHNT, CDR2 YYREEE (reference sequence). The CDR3 has 14 residues. J was trimmed by 4 bases and V by 2 bases; bases with no gene match: 3.

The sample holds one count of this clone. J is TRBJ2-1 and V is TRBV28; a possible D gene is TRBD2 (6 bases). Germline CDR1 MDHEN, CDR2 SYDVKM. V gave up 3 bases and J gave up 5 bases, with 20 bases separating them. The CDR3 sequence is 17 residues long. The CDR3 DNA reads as TGTGCCAGCAGTTTTCCGTTGGGGACTCAGATTGACAATGAGCAGTTCTTC. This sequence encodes CASSFPLGTQIDNEQFF. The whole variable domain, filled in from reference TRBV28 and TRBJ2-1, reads DVKVTQSSRYLVKRTGEKVFLECVQDMDHENMFWYRQDPGLGLRLIYFSYDVKMKEKGDIPEGYSVSREKKERFSLILESASTNQTSMYLCASSFPLGTQIDNEQFFGPGTRLTVL.

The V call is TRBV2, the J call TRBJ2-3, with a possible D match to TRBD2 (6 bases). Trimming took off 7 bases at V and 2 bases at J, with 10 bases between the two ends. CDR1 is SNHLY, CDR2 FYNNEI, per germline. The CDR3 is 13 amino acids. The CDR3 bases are TGTGCCAGCATCCGCGGGGACACAGATACGCAGTATTTT. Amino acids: CASIRGDTDTQYF.

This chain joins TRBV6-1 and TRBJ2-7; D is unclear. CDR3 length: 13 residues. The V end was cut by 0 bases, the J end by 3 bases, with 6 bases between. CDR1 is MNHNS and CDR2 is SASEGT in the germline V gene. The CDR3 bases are TGTGCCAGCAGTGAAGCCCCCTTCTACGAGCAGTACTTC. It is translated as CASSEAPFYEQYF.

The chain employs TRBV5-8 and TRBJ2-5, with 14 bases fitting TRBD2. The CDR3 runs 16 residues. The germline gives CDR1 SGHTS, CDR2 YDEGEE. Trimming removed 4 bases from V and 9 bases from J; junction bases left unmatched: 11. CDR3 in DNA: TGTGCCAGCAGCATGACTAGCGGGGGGGCCGAAGTGGCCCAGTACTTC. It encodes CASSMTSGGAEVAQYF.

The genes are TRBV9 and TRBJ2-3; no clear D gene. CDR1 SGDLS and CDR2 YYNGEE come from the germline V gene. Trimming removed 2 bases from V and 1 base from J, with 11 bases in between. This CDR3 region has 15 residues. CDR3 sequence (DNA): TGTGCCAGCAGCGTTCCGACAATACGCACAGATACGCAGTATTTT. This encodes CASSVPTIRTDTQYF.

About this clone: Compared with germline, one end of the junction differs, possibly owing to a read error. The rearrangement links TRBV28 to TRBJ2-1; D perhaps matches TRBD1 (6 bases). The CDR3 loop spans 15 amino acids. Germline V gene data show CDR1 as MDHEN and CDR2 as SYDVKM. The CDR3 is CASSLSTGKYSEQFF. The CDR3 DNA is TGTGCCAGCAGTTTAAGTACAGGGAAGTACAGTGAGCAGTTCTTC.

CDR3 amino acids: CASSEALGAIGEQYF. CDR3 sequence (DNA): TGTGCCAGCAGTGAAGCGCTTGGGGCTATCGGCGAGCAGTACTTC. The gene calls are TRBV2 and TRBJ2-7, with a possible D match to TRBD1 (5 bases). The CDR3 runs to 15 residues. The germline V and J ends were trimmed by 0 bases and 6 bases, with 15 bases remaining between them. Germline V gene sequence: CDR1 SNHLY, CDR2 FYNNEI.

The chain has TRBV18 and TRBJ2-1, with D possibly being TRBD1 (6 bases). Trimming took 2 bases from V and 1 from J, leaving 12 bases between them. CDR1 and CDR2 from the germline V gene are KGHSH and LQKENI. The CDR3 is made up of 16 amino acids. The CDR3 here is CASSPLGDRSYNEQFF. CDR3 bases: TGTGCCAGCTCACCATTGGGAGACAGGTCCTACAATGAGCAGTTCTTC.

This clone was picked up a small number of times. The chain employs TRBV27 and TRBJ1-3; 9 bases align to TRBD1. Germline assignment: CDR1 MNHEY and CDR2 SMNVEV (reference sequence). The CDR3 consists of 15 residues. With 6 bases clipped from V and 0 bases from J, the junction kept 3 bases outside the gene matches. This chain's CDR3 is CASRTGGPSGNTIYF. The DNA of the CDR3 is TGTGCCAGCAGAACAGGGGGCCCCTCTGGAAACACCATATATTTT.

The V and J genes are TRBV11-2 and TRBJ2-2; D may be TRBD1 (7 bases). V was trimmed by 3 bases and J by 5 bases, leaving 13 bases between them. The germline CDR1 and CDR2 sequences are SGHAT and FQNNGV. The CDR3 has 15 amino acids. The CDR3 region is CASSFGGRGTGELFF. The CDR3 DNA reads TGTGCCAGCAGCTTCGGGGGCAGGGGGACCGGGGAGCTGTTTTTT.

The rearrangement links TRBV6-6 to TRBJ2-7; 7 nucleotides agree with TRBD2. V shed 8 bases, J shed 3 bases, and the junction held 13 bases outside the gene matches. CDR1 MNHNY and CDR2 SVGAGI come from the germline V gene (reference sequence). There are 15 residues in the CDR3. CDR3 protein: CASHQRGSRGYEQYF. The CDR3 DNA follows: TGTGCCAGCCACCAGCGGGGCTCTCGCGGCTACGAGCAGTACTTC.

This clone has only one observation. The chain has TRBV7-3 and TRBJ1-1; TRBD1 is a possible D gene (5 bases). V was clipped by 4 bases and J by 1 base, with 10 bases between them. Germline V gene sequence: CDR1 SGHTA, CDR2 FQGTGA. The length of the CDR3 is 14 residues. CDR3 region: CASSSGRANTEAFF. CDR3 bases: TGTGCCAGCAGCTCTGGCAGGGCGAACACTGAAGCTTTCTTT.

CDR3 DNA: TGTGCCAGTAGTATAGCCCAGGCCAATCAGCCCCAGCATTTT. This sequence encodes CASSIAQANQPQHF. The J gene is TRBJ1-5, the V gene TRBV19, with unresolved D. V shed 1 base and J shed 3 bases, with 7 bases lying between them. The CDR3 totals 14 residues. Germline values: CDR1 LNHDA, CDR2 SQIVND (reference sequence).

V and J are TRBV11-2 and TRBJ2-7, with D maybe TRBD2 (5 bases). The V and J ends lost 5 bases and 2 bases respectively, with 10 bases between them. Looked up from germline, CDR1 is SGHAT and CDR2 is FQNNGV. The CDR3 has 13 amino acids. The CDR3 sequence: CASSTSGTYEQYF. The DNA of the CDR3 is TGTGCCAGCAGCACATCCGGGACCTACGAGCAGTACTTC.

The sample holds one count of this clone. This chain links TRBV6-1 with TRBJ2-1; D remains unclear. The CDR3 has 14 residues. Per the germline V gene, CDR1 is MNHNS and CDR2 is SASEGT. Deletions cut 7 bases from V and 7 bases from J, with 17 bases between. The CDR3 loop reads CASMVREAHNEQFF. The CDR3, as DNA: TGTGCCAGCATGGTCCGTGAGGCTCATAATGAGCAGTTCTTC.

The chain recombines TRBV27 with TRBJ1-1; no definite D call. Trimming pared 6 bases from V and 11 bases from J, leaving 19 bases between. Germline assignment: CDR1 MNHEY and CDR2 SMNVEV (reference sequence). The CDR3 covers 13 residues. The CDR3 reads CASSPTLGAEAFF. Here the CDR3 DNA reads TGTGCCAGCAGCCCCACGTTGGGTGCGGAGGCTTTCTTT.

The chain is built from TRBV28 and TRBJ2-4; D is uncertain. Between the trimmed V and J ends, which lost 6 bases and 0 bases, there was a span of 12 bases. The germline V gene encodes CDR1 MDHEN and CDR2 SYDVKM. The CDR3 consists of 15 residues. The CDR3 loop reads CASRAERLAKNIQYF. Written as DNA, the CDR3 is TGTGCCAGCAGGGCCGAACGCCTAGCCAAAAACATTCAGTACTTC.

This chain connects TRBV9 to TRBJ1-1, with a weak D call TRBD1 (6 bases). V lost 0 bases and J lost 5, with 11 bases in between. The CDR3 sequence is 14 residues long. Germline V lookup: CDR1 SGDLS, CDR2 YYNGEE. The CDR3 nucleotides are TGTGCCAGCAGCGTAGGCGGGGGGGCAACTGAAGCTTTCTTT. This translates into CASSVGGGATEAFF.

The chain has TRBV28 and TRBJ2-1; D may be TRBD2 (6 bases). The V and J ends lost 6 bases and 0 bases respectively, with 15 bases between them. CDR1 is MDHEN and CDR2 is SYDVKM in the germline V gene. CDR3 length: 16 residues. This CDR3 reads CASRGGAGGSYNEQFF. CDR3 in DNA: TGTGCCAGCAGAGGAGGGGCCGGGGGCTCCTACAATGAGCAGTTCTTC.

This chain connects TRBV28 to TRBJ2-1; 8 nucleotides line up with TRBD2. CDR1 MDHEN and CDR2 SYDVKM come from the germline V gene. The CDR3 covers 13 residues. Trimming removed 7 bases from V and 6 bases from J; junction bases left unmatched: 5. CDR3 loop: CASIRAGVNEQFF. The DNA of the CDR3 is TGTGCCAGCATCCGAGCGGGAGTCAATGAGCAGTTCTTC.

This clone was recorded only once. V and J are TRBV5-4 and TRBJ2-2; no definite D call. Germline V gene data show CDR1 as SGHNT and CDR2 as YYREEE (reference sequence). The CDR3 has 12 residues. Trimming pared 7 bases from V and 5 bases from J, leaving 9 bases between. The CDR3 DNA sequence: TGTGCCAGCGAGAGTAGAACCGGGGAGCTGTTTTTT. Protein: CASESRTGELFF.

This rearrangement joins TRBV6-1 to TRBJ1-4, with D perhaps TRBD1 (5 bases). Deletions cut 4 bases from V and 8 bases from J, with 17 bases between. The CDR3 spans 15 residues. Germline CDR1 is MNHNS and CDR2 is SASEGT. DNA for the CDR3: TGTGCCAGCAGTGGGTGGGGGGGTCAACGGGAAAAACTGTTTTTT. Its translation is CASSGWGGQREKLFF.